One and the same sample provided the 17 T cell receptor beta chains below, sequenced in a study of identical twins. TCRdb re-analysed the 5' RACE reads in MiXCR, keeping a single row per CDR3 protein. This sample has about 890,000 distinct CDR3 sequences, with roughly an eighth found just once. This sample also appeared in a second study, on yellow fever vaccine responses in identical twins.

The sample consisted of PBMCs. Receptor source: a woman aged 18-30 years in good health.

The rearrangement uses TRBV20-1 and TRBJ2-5; D may be TRBD2 (6 bases). Trimming cost V 0 bases and J 7 bases, with 12 bases left between them. Germline V gene lookup returns CDR1 DFQATT and CDR2 SNEGSKA (reference sequence). This CDR3 contains 13 residues. In DNA, the CDR3 is TGCAGTGCTAGAGACTGGGAGGCGTCGACCCAGTACTTC. This gives the protein CSARDWEASTQYF.

This clonotype was observed at least ten times. CDR3 loop: CASSLDGRKTYEQYF. Written as DNA, the CDR3 is TGCGCCAGCAGCTTGGACGGGAGGAAAACCTACGAGCAGTACTTC. This chain joins TRBV5-1 and TRBJ2-7; TRBD2 aligns across 7 bases. Per germline, CDR1 SGHRS and CDR2 YFSETQ. This CDR3 has 15 amino acids. V gave up 0 bases and J gave up 2 bases; unmatched junction bases: 5.

This clonotype was detected a few times. The chain links TRBV3-1 to TRBJ2-1; TRBD1 aligns across 8 bases. CDR1 and CDR2 (germline): LGHDT, YNNKEL (reference sequence). The CDR3 is made up of 15 amino acids. J gave up 4 bases and V 2 bases, and 4 bases lay outside the gene matches. CDR3: CASSQPDRGYNEQFF. In DNA form, the CDR3 reads TGTGCCAGCAGCCAACCCGACAGGGGATACAATGAGCAGTTCTTC.

This clonotype has a count of ten or more. The chain couples TRBV9 to TRBJ2-1; no clear D. Trimming left V 0 bases short and J 10 bases short, with 11 bases between. The length of the CDR3 is 13 residues. Looked up from germline, CDR1 is SGDLS and CDR2 is YYNGEE. The CDR3 coding sequence is TGTGCCAGCAGCGTAGGCCCCGGTTACGAGCAGTTCTTC. This gives the protein CASSVGPGYEQFF.

The chain links TRBV5-1 to TRBJ1-1, with D hard to call. Germline assignment: CDR1 SGHRS and CDR2 YFSETQ. The ends were cut back, 0 bases at V and 1 base at J, with 13 bases in the middle. This CDR3 is built from 16 residues. This CDR3 reads CASSLDPGRENTEAFF. DNA for the CDR3: TGCGCCAGCAGCTTGGATCCCGGGAGGGAGAACACTGAAGCTTTCTTT.

This clonotype has more than one count but fewer than ten. The chain uses TRBV5-5 and TRBJ2-7, with D tentatively TRBD1 (6 bases). V shed 5 bases and J shed 3 bases, with 18 bases lying between them. The CDR3 spans 15 residues. Germline CDR1 is SGHKS and CDR2 is YYEKEE (reference sequence). Here the CDR3 reads CASSLGQSPIYEQYV. The CDR3 DNA follows: TGTGCCAGCAGTCTTGGACAGTCTCCCATCTACGAGCAGTACGTC.

CDR3 residues: CASSPEHNSPLHF. Here the CDR3 DNA reads TGCGCCAGCAGCCCTGAACATAATTCACCCCTCCACTTT. This chain uses TRBV4-1 with TRBJ1-6; D gene unclear. The CDR3 is made up of 13 amino acids. V was shortened by 4 bases and J by 5 bases, with 6 bases between the two germline ends. CDR1 and CDR2 from the germline V gene are MGHRA and YSYEKL.

This chain uses TRBV29-1 with TRBJ2-2, with D perhaps matching TRBD1 or TRBD2 (5 bases each). V dropped 6 bases and J dropped 2 bases, with 19 bases sitting between them. Per germline, CDR1 SQVTM and CDR2 ANQGSEA. This CDR3 comprises 16 residues. The CDR3 region has the DNA TGCAGCGTCCCCAGCGCCGGGACGGGAAACACCGGGGAGCTGTTTTTT. This gives the protein CSVPSAGTGNTGELFF.

The V gene is TRBV20-1, the J gene TRBJ2-3; D gene ambiguous. Germline CDR1 reads DFQATT; CDR2 reads SNEGSKA (reference sequence). V was pared by 3 bases and J by 2 bases, with 6 bases between. This CDR3 has 12 amino acids. CDR3 nucleotide sequence: TGCAGTGCTAGCATGGCCACAGATACGCAGTATTTT. This translates into CSASMATDTQYF.

This clonotype was counted between two and nine times. The chain has TRBV15 and TRBJ2-3; 8 nucleotides line up with TRBD1. This CDR3 contains 19 residues. Germline CDR1 reads LNHNV; CDR2 reads YYDKDF (reference sequence). V lost 4 bases, J lost 4 bases, and 19 bases stayed unmatched. CDR3 sequence: CATSMPGTGGNRGADTQYF. CDR3 DNA: TGTGCCACCAGCATGCCGGGGACAGGAGGGAACCGAGGGGCAGATACGCAGTATTTT.

A few counts support this clonotype. This chain links TRBV3-1 with TRBJ2-5; 12 bases fit TRBD2. With V trimmed by 1 base and J by 5 bases, 11 bases remained unmatched. CDR3 size: 18 residues. Per germline, CDR1 LGHDT and CDR2 YNNKEL (reference sequence). The CDR3 reads CASSQASLTSGSGETQYF. The CDR3 DNA reads TGTGCCAGCAGCCAAGCCTCTCTGACTAGCGGGAGCGGGGAGACCCAGTACTTC.

For the CDR3, the DNA is TGTGCCAGCTCACCATCTAGTAGCGGCTCTGGGGCCAACGTCCTGACTTTC. Encoded protein: CASSPSSSGSGANVLTF. This chain uses TRBV18 with TRBJ2-6, with D possibly matching TRBD2 (6 bases). Germline V lookup: CDR1 KGHSH, CDR2 LQKENI. V lost 2 bases, J lost 0 bases, and 11 bases lay in between. The CDR3 has 17 residues.

This clonotype was seen only a few times. The DNA of the CDR3 is TGTGCCAGCAGCCAATCCGGGACAGGGATCTATGGCTACACCTTC. Its protein product is CASSQSGTGIYGYTF. This sequence joins TRBV7-9 and TRBJ1-2; TRBD1 agrees at 9 bases. V was pared by 5 bases and J by 4 bases, with 8 bases of the junction left unmatched. From germline, CDR1 is SEHNR and CDR2 FQNEAQ (reference sequence). The CDR3 length is 15 residues.

The chain uses TRBV5-1 and TRBJ2-5; 8 bases are a match to TRBD2. Germline V lookup: CDR1 SGHRS, CDR2 YFSETQ. V trimming: 7 bases; J trimming: 5 bases; junction bases outside the gene matches: 19. CDR3 length equals 17 residues. CDR3 DNA: TGCGCCAGCTCAAAAACGGGGGGGAGTCGGACCGGGGAGACCCAGTACTTC. This codes for CASSKTGGSRTGETQYF. The full variable domain, rest sourced from reference TRBV5-1 and TRBJ2-5, is KAGVTQTPRYLIKTRGQQVTLSCSPISGHRSVSWYQQTPGQGLQFLFEYFSETQRNKGNFPGRFSGRQFSNSRSEMNVSTLELGDSALYLCASSKTGGSRTGETQYFGPGTRLLVL.

In its sample, this clonotype was seen a few times. The chain links TRBV6-1 to TRBJ2-1, with TRBD1 as a possible D gene (6 bases). Deletions cut 6 bases from V and 5 bases from J, with 20 bases between. CDR1 and CDR2 (germline): MNHNS, SASEGT. The CDR3 runs 16 residues. CDR3 sequence: CASSRGTGSWDNEQFF. The CDR3 region has the DNA TGTGCCAGCAGCCGAGGAACAGGGAGTTGGGACAATGAGCAGTTCTTC.

The chain links TRBV20-1 to TRBJ2-7, with TRBD2 matching over 9 bases. V was clipped by 1 base and J by 5 bases; unmatched bases: 3. This CDR3 has 13 amino acids. CDR1 DFQATT and CDR2 SNEGSKA come from the germline V gene (reference sequence). CDR3 nucleotide sequence: TGCAGTGCTAGAGTAGCGGGGGCTAACGAGCAGTACGTC. As protein: CSARVAGANEQYV.

The chain is built from TRBV12-3 or TRBV12-4 and TRBJ2-3; maybe TRBD2 (6 bases). CDR3 size: 14 residues. Trimming removed 6 bases at V and 4 bases at J, with 14 bases between. Here the CDR3 reads CASSTGSPSDTQYF. CDR3 sequence (DNA): TGTGCCAGCAGCACCGGGAGCCCGTCAGATACGCAGTATTTT.